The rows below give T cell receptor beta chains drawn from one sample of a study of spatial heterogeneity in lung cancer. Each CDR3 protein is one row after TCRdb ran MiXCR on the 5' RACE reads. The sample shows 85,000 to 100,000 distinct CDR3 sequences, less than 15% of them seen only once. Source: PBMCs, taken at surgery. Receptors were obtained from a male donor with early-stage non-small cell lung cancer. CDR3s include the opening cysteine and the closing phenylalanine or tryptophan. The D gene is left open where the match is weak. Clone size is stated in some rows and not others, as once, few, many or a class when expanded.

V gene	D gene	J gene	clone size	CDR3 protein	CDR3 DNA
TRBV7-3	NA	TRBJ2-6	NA	CASSPGRSGANVLTF	TGTGCCAGCAGCCCCGGTCGGTCTGGGGCCAACGTCCTGACTTTC
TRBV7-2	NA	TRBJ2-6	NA	CASSLDGSGANVLTF	TGTGCCAGCAGCTTAGACGGCTCTGGGGCCAACGTCCTGACTTTC
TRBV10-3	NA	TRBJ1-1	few	CAIRMRNEAFF	TGTGCCATCAGGATGAGGAATGAAGCTTTCTTT
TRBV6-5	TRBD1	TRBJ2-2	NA	CASRVQQGKNPGELFF	TGTGCCAGCAGAGTACAACAGGGGAAGAACCCCGGGGAGCTGTTTTTT
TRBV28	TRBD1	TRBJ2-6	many	CASTWTGLLSGANVLTF	TGTGCCAGCACCTGGACAGGACTTCTCTCTGGGGCCAACGTCCTGACTTTC
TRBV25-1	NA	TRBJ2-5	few	CASSELRGSETQYF	TGTGCCAGCAGTGAATTGCGGGGCTCCGAGACCCAGTACTTC
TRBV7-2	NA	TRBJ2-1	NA	CASSFDRGDDTDEQFF	TGTGCCAGCAGCTTTGACAGAGGGGATGATACGGATGAGCAGTTCTTC
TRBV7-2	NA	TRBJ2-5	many	CASSFQTGYDETQYF	TGTGCCAGCAGCTTCCAAACAGGGTACGACGAGACCCAGTACTTC
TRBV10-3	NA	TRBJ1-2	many	CAIREGRNYGYTF	TGTGCCATCAGAGAGGGGAGAAACTATGGCTACACCTTC
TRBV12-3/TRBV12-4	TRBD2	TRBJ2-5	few	CASSSEGLAGDPGETQYF	TGTGCCAGCAGTTCGGAGGGACTAGCGGGGGACCCCGGAGAGACCCAGTACTTC
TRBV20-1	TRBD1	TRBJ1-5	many	CSARVVTGGGQPQHF	TGCAGTGCTAGAGTTGTGACAGGGGGCGGTCAGCCCCAGCATTTT
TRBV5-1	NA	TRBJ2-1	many	CASRGHNEQFF	TGCGCCAGCAGAGGGCACAATGAGCAGTTCTTC
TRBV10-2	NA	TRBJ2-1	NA	CASSDTGHSYNEQFF	TGCGCCAGCAGTGACACGGGGCACTCCTACAATGAGCAGTTCTTC
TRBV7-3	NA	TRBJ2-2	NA	CASSLGLAVGELFF	TGTGCCAGCAGCTTAGGCCTTGCCGTCGGGGAGCTGTTTTTT
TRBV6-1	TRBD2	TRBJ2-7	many	CASSEGPAGYEQYF	TGTGCCAGCAGTGAAGGTCCAGCGGGGTACGAGCAGTACTTC
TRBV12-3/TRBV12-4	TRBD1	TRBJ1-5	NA	CASRLGQGVFFPQHF	TGTGCCAGCAGGCTGGGACAGGGGGTTTTCTTCCCCCAGCATTTT
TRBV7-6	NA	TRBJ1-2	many	CASSLESAGYGYTF	TGTGCCAGCAGCTTAGAATCGGCAGGGTATGGCTACACCTTC
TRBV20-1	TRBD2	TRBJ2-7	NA	CSVNHPAGKSYEQYF	TGCAGTGTCAACCACCCAGCGGGAAAATCCTACGAGCAGTACTTC
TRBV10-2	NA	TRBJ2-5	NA	CASARGGKQETQYF	TGCGCCAGCGCCCGCGGGGGCAAACAAGAGACCCAGTACTTC
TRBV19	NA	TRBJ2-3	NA	CASSIGRGPAADTQYF	TGTGCCAGTAGTATTGGCAGGGGTCCCGCGGCAGATACGCAGTATTTT
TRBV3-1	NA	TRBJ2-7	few	CASSRRGGGGADEQYF	TGTGCCAGCAGCCGTCGCGGTGGAGGGGGCGCGGACGAGCAGTACTTC
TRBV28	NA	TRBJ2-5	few	CASSLSHRETQYF	TGTGCCAGCAGTTTATCCCACCGGGAAACCCAGTACTTC
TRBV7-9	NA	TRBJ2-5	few	CASSPTPGLETQYF	TGTGCCAGCAGCCCTACCCCAGGGCTAGAGACCCAGTACTTC
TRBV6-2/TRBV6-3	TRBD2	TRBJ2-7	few	CASSSMGGGRVSYEQYF	TGTGCCAGCAGTTCCATGGGGGGCGGGAGGGTCTCCTACGAGCAGTACTTC
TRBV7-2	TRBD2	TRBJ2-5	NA	CASSLTAGAPETQYF	TGTGCCAGCAGCTTAACAGCGGGAGCCCCGGAGACCCAGTACTTC
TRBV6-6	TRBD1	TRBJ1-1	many	CASSRQGMNTEAFF	TGTGCCAGCAGTCGACAGGGCATGAACACTGAAGCTTTCTTT
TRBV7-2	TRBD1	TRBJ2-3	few	CASSSRQGNADTQYF	TGTGCCAGCAGCTCCAGACAGGGGAACGCAGATACGCAGTATTTT
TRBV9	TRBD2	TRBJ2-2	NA	CASSTRMTSGYTGELFF	TGTGCCAGCAGCACCAGGATGACTAGCGGCTACACCGGGGAGCTGTTTTTT
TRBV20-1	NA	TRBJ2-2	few	CSARVTSTGELFF	TGCAGTGCTAGGGTAACTAGCACCGGGGAGCTGTTTTTT
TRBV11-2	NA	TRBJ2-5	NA	CASSPRTAQETQYF	TGTGCCAGCAGCCCGCGGACAGCACAAGAGACCCAGTACTTC
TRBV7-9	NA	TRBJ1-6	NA	CASSSGVYNSPLHF	TGTGCCAGCAGTTCAGGAGTCTATAATTCACCCCTCCACTTT
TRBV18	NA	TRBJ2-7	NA	CASPPRVARGRDPYEQYF	TGTGCCAGCCCACCACGGGTCGCGAGGGGACGGGACCCATACGAGCAGTACTTC
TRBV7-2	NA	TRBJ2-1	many	CASSLALDNEQFF	TGTGCCAGCAGCTTAGCGCTGGACAATGAGCAGTTCTTC